This TCR beta chain was recovered during a study of siplizumab effects on memory and regulatory T cells. TCRdb's copy holds only in-frame clones and misses some; the assay was immunoSEQ multiplex PCR. The sample yields some 97,000 clones, approximately 92% seen once. This CDR3 comprises 15 residues. J was trimmed by 8 bases and V by 5 bases; bases with no gene match: 10. CDR1 is SEHNR and CDR2 is FQNEAQ in the germline V gene (reference sequence). The V gene is TRBV7-9, the J gene TRBJ1-4, with 8 bases identical to TRBD1. Input material: CD4+ T cells sorted from blood. The origin of this receptor is a human donor in good health. Here the CDR3 DNA reads TGTGCCAGCAGCCCCAGGACAGGGCGTGGGGAAAAACTGTTTTTT. Its protein product is CASSPRTGRGEKLFF.